A single count supports the clone carrying this T cell receptor beta chain. Assay: immunoSEQ multiplex PCR; the TCRdb copy retains only in-frame clones and omits some. Of more than 200,000 clones listed, about 92% are singletons. The germline gives CDR1 MNHEY, CDR2 SMNVEV (reference sequence). This CDR3 has 16 residues. V dropped 5 bases and J dropped 6; count of bases not matched to a gene: 11. This record belongs to a study of cytomegalovirus exposure and HLA in healthy donors. Material for sequencing was PBMCs. This chain joins TRBV27 and TRBJ2-2; 8 positions agree with TRBD2. The TCR was taken from a woman aged 25 to 39 in good health and CMV-seronegative. CDR3 loop: CASSGSGTLLPGELFF. Here the CDR3 DNA reads TGTGCCAGCAGTGGTAGCGGGACCCTCCTCCCCGGGGAGCTGTTTTTT.